The text below deals with one T cell receptor beta chain. What it binds is unknown. The data originate from a study of vaccination and CD4 T cells after COVID-19. Study-wide results and limits: Reactive clone data from convalescent patients indicated a median of approximately 86% appearing only post-vaccination.

Indicated treatment: approximately nine-day PBMC culture with coronavirus spike peptide pools or control peptides (ViraFEST assay). Investigators obtained the unexposed donor's CD4+ T cells before the COVID-19 pandemic (2011-2018). Oncomine TCR Beta short-read sequencing was applied to DNA from cultured CD4+ T cells. Genomic DNA was isolated from CD4+ T cells that had been cultured. TCRdb reprocessed the PCR reads via MiXCR and lists one record per CDR3 protein. The sample yields more than 8,500 distinct CDR3 sequences, about 33% seen once. Germline V gene lookup returns CDR1 LGHNA and CDR2 YNFKEQ. The length of the CDR3 is 16 residues. After removal of 3 bases from V and 2 bases from J, the junction contained 4 bases not matched to a gene.

This clonotype was obtained from a human donor in good health. The sequenced sample consisted of CD4+ T cells from blood, cultured in vitro. This chain connects TRBV4-2 to TRBJ2-2; 9 nucleotides match TRBD1. CDR3 bases: TGTGCCAGCAGCCAGGCGGGACAGGGAAACACCGGGGAGCTGTTTTTT. Protein sequence: CASSQAGQGNTGELFF.